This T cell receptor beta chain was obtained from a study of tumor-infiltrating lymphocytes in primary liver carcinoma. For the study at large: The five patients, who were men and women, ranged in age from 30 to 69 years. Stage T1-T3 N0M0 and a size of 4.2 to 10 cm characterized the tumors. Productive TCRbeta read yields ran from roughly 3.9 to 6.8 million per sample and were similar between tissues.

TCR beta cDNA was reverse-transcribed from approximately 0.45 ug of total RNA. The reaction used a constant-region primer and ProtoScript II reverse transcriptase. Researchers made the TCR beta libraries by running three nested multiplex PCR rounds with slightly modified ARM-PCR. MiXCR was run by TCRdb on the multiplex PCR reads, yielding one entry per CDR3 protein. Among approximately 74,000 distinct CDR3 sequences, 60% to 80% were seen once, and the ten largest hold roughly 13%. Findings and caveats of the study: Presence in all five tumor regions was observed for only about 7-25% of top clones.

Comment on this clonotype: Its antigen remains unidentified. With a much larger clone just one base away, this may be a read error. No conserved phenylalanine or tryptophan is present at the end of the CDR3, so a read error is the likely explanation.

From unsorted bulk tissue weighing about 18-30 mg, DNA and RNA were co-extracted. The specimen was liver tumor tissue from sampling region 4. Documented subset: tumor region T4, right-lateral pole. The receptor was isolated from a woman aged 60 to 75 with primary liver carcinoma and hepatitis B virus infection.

Here the CDR3 reads CSARTSLGKNIQYL. The CDR3 DNA is TGCAGTGCTCGGACTAGCTTGGGGAAAAACATTCAGTACTTA. The rearrangement joins TRBV20-1 to TRBJ2-4; 8 bases are a match to TRBD2. This CDR3 region has 14 residues. CDR1 is DFQATT and CDR2 is SNEGSKA in the germline V gene (reference sequence). Germline trimming cut 5 bases from V and 4 bases from J; bases unmatched to any gene: 7.